The 32 T cell receptor beta chains in this list originate from one sample, sequenced in a study of shared clonotypes between healthy human individuals. Profiled with immunoSEQ multiplex PCR; TCRdb holds only in-frame clones, not every one. The sample comprises 2,500,000 or so clones, 92% of which are singletons, and approximately 0.39% rests with the top ten. Sequenced: naive CD4+ T cells from PBMCs. Subset of the sample: CD45RA+ positively selected. The receptor set was obtained from a man between 18 and 35 years old in good health. Some clones in this sample may be carry-over from other donors' samples.

V and J are TRBV11-2 and TRBJ2-1, with 8 positions matching TRBD2. The CDR3 totals 15 residues. With 5 bases clipped from V and 7 bases from J, the junction kept 10 bases outside the gene matches. Germline-derived CDR1 and CDR2 are SGHAT and FQNNGV. The CDR3 spells CASSAQGAGENEQFF. CDR3 DNA: TGTGCCAGCAGCGCCCAGGGAGCGGGAGAAAATGAGCAGTTCTTC.

J is TRBJ1-1 and V is TRBV28; 8 bases are a match to TRBD1. Germline CDR1 and CDR2: MDHEN and SYDVKM. V trimming: 1 base; J trimming: 9 bases; junction bases outside the gene matches: 1. The CDR3 totals 12 residues. This chain's CDR3 is CASSLFRGQAFF. For the CDR3, the DNA is TGTGCCAGCAGTTTATTCAGGGGGCAAGCTTTCTTT.

The chain is built from TRBV7-8 and TRBJ1-2; 7 bases match TRBD1. The CDR3 is made up of 14 amino acids. From germline, CDR1 is SGHVS and CDR2 FQNEAQ. V lost 6 bases to trimming and J lost 6 bases; unmatched junction nucleotides: 10. The CDR3 protein is CASRSIQGRDGYTF. The CDR3 region has the DNA TGTGCCAGCAGATCAATACAGGGGCGGGATGGCTACACCTTC.

On this clone: A read error may be the cause here, since a much bigger clone is one base away. Other nucleotide sequences in the sample specify the same CDR3. This sequence joins TRBV28 and TRBJ2-1; D is uncertain. Germline values: CDR1 MDHEN, CDR2 SYDVKM. Trimming removed 1 base at V and 4 bases at J, with 2 bases between. The CDR3 contains 12 residues. In DNA, the CDR3 is TGTGCCAGCAGTTTATCGTACAATGAGCAGTTCTTC. Translation gives CASSLSYNEQFF.

The chain employs TRBV6-6 and TRBJ1-1; D unclear. Trimming pared 5 bases from V and 7 bases from J, leaving 14 bases between. This CDR3 comprises 13 residues. The germline V gene has CDR1 MNHNY and CDR2 SVGAGI (reference sequence). The CDR3: CASSPAAPGEAFF. Here the CDR3 DNA reads TGTGCCAGCAGTCCCGCTGCGCCGGGTGAAGCTTTCTTT.

This clone was observed a handful of times. Other DNA sequences of this sample code for an identical CDR3. This chain uses TRBV9 with TRBJ1-3; D remains ambiguous. The CDR3 is 14 amino acids. The V end was cut by 3 bases, the J end by 0 bases, with 7 bases between. The germline gives CDR1 SGDLS, CDR2 YYNGEE. In DNA form, the CDR3 reads TGTGCCAGCAGCGCTCGGGACTCTGGAAACACCATATATTTT. It codes for CASSARDSGNTIYF.

A word on this clone: Germline and junction disagree at one end, which may indicate a read error. V gene TRBV10-3 combines with J gene TRBJ2-7; TRBD1 matches at 10 bases. Germline CDR1 is ENHRY and CDR2 is SYGVKD. The CDR3 has 14 amino acids. The CDR3 is CAITEDRGYGEQYF. CDR3 nucleotide sequence: TGTGCCATCACTGAGGACAGGGGGTACGGCGAGCAGTACTTC.

This chain's CDR3 is CASSRSAWEEQYF. The CDR3 DNA reads as TGTGCCAGCTCACGGTCAGCTTGGGAGGAGCAGTACTTC. The chain employs TRBV18 and TRBJ2-7; tentatively, D is TRBD2 (5 bases). The V end was cut by 4 bases, the J end by 7 bases, with 14 bases between. The CDR3 has 13 residues. Looked up from germline, CDR1 is KGHSH and CDR2 is LQKENI.

The table lists this clone with a count of one. The chain employs TRBV27 and TRBJ2-7; D is possibly TRBD1 or TRBD2 (5 bases each). This CDR3 has 17 amino acids. V lost 5 bases, J lost 2 bases, and 22 bases lay in between. The germline V gene encodes CDR1 MNHEY and CDR2 SMNVEV (reference sequence). The CDR3 protein is CASSEWPGQTLAYEQYF. CDR3 DNA: TGTGCCAGCAGTGAATGGCCGGGGCAGACTCTAGCCTACGAGCAGTACTTC.

The chain combines TRBV4-1 with TRBJ2-7; tentative D call: TRBD1 (6 bases). Germline CDR1 is MGHRA and CDR2 is YSYEKL. This CDR3 region has 15 residues. V lost 1 base to trimming and J lost 2 bases, with 12 bases between them. CDR3 nucleotide sequence: TGCGCCAGCAGCCAAGGGCTACAGGGCACCTACGAGCAGTACTTC. It specifies CASSQGLQGTYEQYF.

V gene TRBV7-3 combines with J gene TRBJ2-7; the match to TRBD2 covers 7 bases. V lost 5 bases, J lost 2 bases, and 9 bases stayed unmatched. From germline, CDR1 is SGHTA and CDR2 FQGTGA. CDR3 length: 15 residues. The CDR3: CASSPTGAGPYEQYF. The CDR3 DNA is TGTGCCAGCAGCCCGACTGGAGCGGGACCCTACGAGCAGTACTTC.

This chain links TRBV5-8 with TRBJ2-3; D uncertain. The CDR3 is 16 residues long. V lost 4 bases, J lost 2 bases, and 17 bases lay in between. Germline loops: CDR1 SGHTS, CDR2 YDEGEE. The CDR3 protein is CASSGKIYRPTDTQYF. CDR3 nucleotide sequence: TGTGCCAGCAGCGGCAAAATCTACCGCCCCACAGATACGCAGTATTTT.

The gene calls are TRBV2 and TRBJ2-7; no clear D. This CDR3 has 12 residues. CDR1 is SNHLY, CDR2 FYNNEI, per germline. The V end lost 3 bases, the J end lost 3 bases, and 6 bases lay between the germline ends. The CDR3 DNA reads as TGTGCCAGCAGTGACGACATCTACGAGCAGTACTTC. Its translation is CASSDDIYEQYF.

Turning to this clone: Different DNA sequences within this sample yield the same CDR3. This chain uses TRBV4-2 with TRBJ2-1, with D possibly called TRBD1 or TRBD2 (5 bases each). V was shortened by 1 base and J by 10 bases, with 5 bases between the two germline ends. The CDR3 contains 11 residues. Germline V gives CDR1 LGHNA, CDR2 YNFKEQ. In DNA form, the CDR3 reads TGTGCCAGCAGCCAAGGGGGGGAGCAGTTCTTC. It is translated as CASSQGGEQFF.

In this sample, this clone turned up once. The V gene is TRBV18, the J gene TRBJ2-3; D unclear. From germline, CDR1 is KGHSH and CDR2 LQKENI. V was clipped by 4 bases and J by 1 base, with 9 bases between them. The CDR3 runs 14 residues. The CDR3 protein is CASSQNAGTDTQYF. In DNA, the CDR3 is TGTGCCAGCTCACAGAATGCAGGCACAGATACGCAGTATTTT.

This sequence joins TRBV4-3 and TRBJ1-1, with 10 bases aligning to TRBD1. The germline gives CDR1 LGHNA, CDR2 YSLEER. V lost 4 bases to trimming and J lost 4 bases; unmatched junction nucleotides: 6. CDR3 length: 15 amino acids. The chain's CDR3 is CASSRPGTGVTEAFF. The CDR3 DNA reads as TGCGCCAGCAGCCGTCCCGGGACAGGGGTCACTGAAGCTTTCTTT.

The chain combines TRBV7-9 with TRBJ2-7, with a weak D call TRBD2 (5 bases). V was pared by 1 base and J by 4 bases, with 11 bases between. Per the germline V gene, CDR1 is SEHNR and CDR2 is FQNEAQ (reference sequence). CDR3 length equals 14 residues. The DNA for the CDR3 is TGTGCCAGCAGCTTAGGGCGCGGGCGGTACGAGCAGTACTTC. It specifies CASSLGRGRYEQYF.

The CDR3 bases are TGTGCCTGGAGTCCAGGGGGCTATGATACGCAGTATTTT. It yields the protein CAWSPGGYDTQYF. The chain has TRBV30 and TRBJ2-3; 8 bases match TRBD1. The CDR3 covers 13 residues. In germline, CDR1 is GTSNPN, CDR2 SVGIG (reference sequence). The J segment lost 6 bases and the V segment lost 2 bases, leaving 4 bases of the junction unmatched.

J is TRBJ1-1 and V is TRBV6-5, with unresolved D. V was clipped by 2 bases and J by 4 bases, with 8 bases between them. The CDR3 has 13 amino acids. Germline CDR1 reads MNHEY; CDR2 reads SVGAGI. This chain's CDR3 is CASSYGSGTEAFF. The DNA of the CDR3 is TGTGCCAGCAGTTACGGCTCAGGCACTGAAGCTTTCTTT.

The chain uses TRBV5-4 and TRBJ2-7; D might be TRBD1 or TRBD2, each matching 5 bases. CDR1 is SGHNT and CDR2 is YYREEE in the germline V gene (reference sequence). The length of the CDR3 is 15 residues. V was pared by 2 bases and J by 0 bases, with 12 bases between. In DNA, the CDR3 is TGTGCCAGCAGCTTCGGGGCCTCCTACTCCTACGAGCAGTACTTC. This sequence encodes CASSFGASYSYEQYF.

V is TRBV29-1 and J is TRBJ2-1; D ambiguous. Germline values: CDR1 SQVTM, CDR2 ANQGSEA. V lost 2 bases and J 0 bases, leaving 8 bases between the germline ends. The length of the CDR3 is 14 residues. CDR3 sequence reads: CSVESWSSYNEQFF. The CDR3 region has the DNA TGCAGCGTTGAATCTTGGAGCTCCTACAATGAGCAGTTCTTC.

The genes are TRBV7-3 and TRBJ1-1; no definite D call. Germline CDR1 reads SGHTA; CDR2 reads FQGTGA. This CDR3 is 13 amino acids long. Trimming stripped 4 bases from V and 6 bases from J, with 12 bases between. The CDR3 region is CASSSTASAEAFF. The DNA for the CDR3 is TGTGCCAGCAGCTCGACTGCCTCAGCTGAAGCTTTCTTT.

V and J are TRBV7-8 and TRBJ1-5, with 9 bases aligning to TRBD1. The CDR3 sequence is 14 residues long. V lost 5 bases and J lost 7; bases outside the gene matches: 6. Germline CDR1 reads SGHVS; CDR2 reads FQNEAQ. CDR3 nucleotide sequence: TGTGCCAGCAGCCGGGACAGGGCAGACCAGCCCCAGCATTTT. This translates into CASSRDRADQPQHF.

The gene calls are TRBV7-2 and TRBJ2-7, with 10 bases aligning to TRBD1. The CDR3 length is 17 residues. V trimming: 2 bases; J trimming: 6 bases; junction bases outside the gene matches: 13. Germline lookup yields CDR1 SGHTA and CDR2 FQGNSA. The CDR3 reads CASSLKYTAGQGFEQYF. The CDR3 DNA is TGTGCCAGCAGCTTAAAATACACCGCGGGACAGGGGTTCGAGCAGTACTTC.

The chain couples TRBV2 to TRBJ1-5, with 7 nucleotides matching TRBD1. Germline loops: CDR1 SNHLY, CDR2 FYNNEI. This CDR3 comprises 16 residues. V gave up 0 bases and J gave up 7 bases; unmatched junction bases: 9. The CDR3 bases are TGTGCCAGCAGTGAAGCCCCAGGACAGGTAGGGCAGCCCCAGCATTTT. Protein sequence: CASSEAPGQVGQPQHF.

The chain is built from TRBV6-1 and TRBJ2-3; the match to TRBD2 covers 13 bases. This CDR3 spans 15 amino acids. Germline trimming cut 6 bases from V and 4 bases from J; bases unmatched to any gene: 4. Germline lookup yields CDR1 MNHNS and CDR2 SASEGT. The CDR3 bases are TGTGCCAGCAGCCCGGGACTAGCGGGGCCAGATACGCAGTATTTT. Its translation: CASSPGLAGPDTQYF.

The gene calls are TRBV5-4 and TRBJ2-7; 7 nucleotides line up with TRBD1. Germline values: CDR1 SGHNT, CDR2 YYREEE (reference sequence). The V gene end was trimmed by 4 bases and the J gene end by 0 bases; junction bases not matched to a gene: 7. The CDR3 loop spans 15 amino acids. In DNA form, the CDR3 reads TGTGCCAGCAGCCCGGGACAGTTACCCTCCTACGAGCAGTACTTC. This translates into CASSPGQLPSYEQYF.

This chain joins TRBV6-5 and TRBJ1-1, with a weak D call TRBD1 (5 bases). Looked up from germline, CDR1 is MNHEY and CDR2 is SVGAGI. V lost 8 bases to trimming and J lost 2 bases, with 15 bases between them. This CDR3 spans 14 amino acids. This chain's CDR3 is CASGPGTLNTEAFF. The CDR3 DNA reads TGTGCCAGCGGACCCGGGACGCTAAACACTGAAGCTTTCTTT.

The gene calls are TRBV4-3 and TRBJ2-3; a weak D match, TRBD2 (6 bases). The CDR3 extends over 16 amino acids. Germline CDR1 is LGHNA and CDR2 is YSLEER. V lost 5 bases and J 1 base, leaving 16 bases between the germline ends. Written as DNA, the CDR3 is TGCGCCAGCAGCTCTCGACTAGTGGCCGGCACAGATACGCAGTATTTT. Translating it yields CASSSRLVAGTDTQYF.

The chain links TRBV28 to TRBJ2-2, with TRBD1 identical over 8 bases. Per germline, CDR1 MDHEN and CDR2 SYDVKM. V shed 2 bases and J 5 bases; nucleotides not matched to a gene: 4. The CDR3 is made up of 15 amino acids. Here the CDR3 DNA reads TGTGCCAGCAGTTTAGCAGGGGGCTTAACCGGGGAGCTGTTTTTT. Translated, it gives CASSLAGGLTGELFF.

The rearrangement uses TRBV4-3 and TRBJ2-7, with a possible D match to TRBD2 (6 bases). The length of the CDR3 is 16 residues. Trimming shortened V by 4 bases and J by 1 base, and 17 bases separated the two germline ends. Germline CDR1 LGHNA, CDR2 YSLEER. The CDR3 DNA reads TGCGCCAGCAGCCGCAAACTAGCCGACAAATCCTACGAGCAGTACTTC. Translated, it gives CASSRKLADKSYEQYF.

J is TRBJ2-7 and V is TRBV28; D perhaps matches TRBD1 (5 bases). The germline V gene encodes CDR1 MDHEN and CDR2 SYDVKM. This CDR3 spans 14 amino acids. Trimming pared 3 bases from V and 4 bases from J, leaving 13 bases between. CDR3 residues: CASSLATVPYEQYF. CDR3 nucleotides: TGTGCCAGCAGTTTGGCGACAGTCCCTTACGAGCAGTACTTC.